These 13 T cell receptor beta chains share one sample of origin, sequenced in a study of T cells expressing NK-cell markers. Each CDR3 protein gets one entry in TCRdb, which reprocessed the 5' RACE reads and gives no DNA. The specimen's table records 550,000 or so distinct CDR3 sequences. Sample: blood T cells: a sorted CD56 or NKG2C T cell subset, CD4+ or CD8+ T cells, or bulk PBMC T cells (not recorded which). Every receptor here comes from a young man in good health.

The rearrangement joins TRBV6-5 to TRBJ2-2; TCRdb indicates TRBD2, and absent DNA this call remains unverified. From germline, CDR1 is MNHEY and CDR2 SVGAGI. The CDR3 totals 17 residues. The CDR3 protein is CASSYSSSGANTGELFF.

V and J are TRBV20-1 and TRBJ1-5. This CDR3 contains 14 residues. The germline V gene has CDR1 DFQATT and CDR2 SNEGSKA (reference sequence). The CDR3 region is CSATYTDSNQPQHF.

The J gene is TRBJ1-1, the V gene TRBV29-1; TCRdb's D call, TRBD1, is unchecked because there is no DNA. The germline V gene encodes CDR1 SQVTM and CDR2 ANQGSEA. CDR3 length: 13 residues. This CDR3 reads CSVVDSKVKGAFF.

J is TRBJ1-2 and V is TRBV2; there is no DNA to check the TCRdb D call of TRBD1. Germline assignment: CDR1 SNHLY and CDR2 FYNNEI. The CDR3 runs to 13 residues. The CDR3 sequence: CASTRGGNYGYTF. The full variable domain, with the rest looked up from reference TRBV2 and TRBJ1-2, is EPEVTQTPSHQVTQMGQEVILRCVPISNHLYFYWYRQILGQKVEFLVSFYNNEISEKSEIFDDQFSVERPDGSNFTLKIRSTKLEDSAMYFCASTRGGNYGYTFGSGTRLTVV.

The gene calls are TRBV28 and TRBJ1-3. This CDR3 is built from 13 residues. Germline CDR1 MDHEN, CDR2 SYDVKM. CDR3 amino acids: CASTQFSGNTIYF.

The chain carries TRBV7-2 and TRBJ2-7; TCRdb's D gene call, TRBD1, goes unchecked for lack of DNA. This CDR3 spans 18 amino acids. The germline CDR1 and CDR2 sequences are SGHTA and FQGNSA. The CDR3 loop is CASSLAGTTGTGSYEQYF.

The V call is TRBV6-1, the J call TRBJ2-1; TCRdb lists TRBD2, though no DNA is available to test this call. From germline, CDR1 is MNHNS and CDR2 SASEGT. CDR3 size: 14 residues. The CDR3 sequence: CASALAGRLDEQFF.

The chain has TRBV6-1 and TRBJ1-1. Per the germline V gene, CDR1 is MNHNS and CDR2 is SASEGT. The CDR3 has 15 residues. The CDR3 sequence is CASSEGLTMNTEAFF.

The rearrangement links TRBV3-1 to TRBJ2-1; the TCRdb D gene call, TRBD2, has no DNA to confirm it. CDR3 length: 15 residues. Germline values: CDR1 LGHDT, CDR2 YNNKEL (reference sequence). The CDR3 protein is CASSQGTGLDNEQFF.

This chain connects TRBV27 to TRBJ2-1; lacking DNA, the TRBD2 call made by TCRdb goes unchecked. The CDR3 sequence is 16 residues long. Germline loops: CDR1 MNHEY, CDR2 SMNVEV (reference sequence). CDR3 loop: CASTAGRISYYNEQFF.

The V gene is TRBV28, the J gene TRBJ2-1; the TRBD2 assignment by TCRdb is unverifiable without DNA. CDR1 is MDHEN, CDR2 SYDVKM, per germline. This CDR3 spans 17 amino acids. This chain's CDR3 is CASSFSLAAGFSYEQFF.

The chain links TRBV2 to TRBJ1-2; with no DNA, the TCRdb D assignment of TRBD1 cannot be verified. From germline, CDR1 is SNHLY and CDR2 FYNNEI. The CDR3 consists of 14 residues. The CDR3 loop is CASRGTGLWNGYTF.

The genes are TRBV5-1 and TRBJ2-5; TCRdb's D gene call, TRBD2, goes unchecked for lack of DNA. Germline CDR1 is SGHRS and CDR2 is YFSETQ. The CDR3 is 14 amino acids. The CDR3 reads CASIPDSGPETQYF.